Listed below are T cell receptor beta chains from one sample, sequenced in a study of blood T cell repertoires in COVID-19. Here immunoSEQ multiplex PCR was the method, and the copy in TCRdb shows in-frame clones only, minus some. The table shows over 60,000 clones, with 80% to 90% occurring only once. Sequenced input: peripheral blood. Receptor source: a man older than 75 with acute or convalescent COVID-19. Each CDR3 is given with its conserved first and last residue. A D gene is named only where the DNA matches it firmly. Size values are once, few and many counts, or a class for expanded clones, and some rows have none.

size: NA; J: TRBJ1-4; D: NA; V: TRBV10-3; DNA: TGTGCCATCAGTGAGAGGACAGAAGGAAAACTGTTTTTT; CDR3: CAISERTEGKLFF
size: few; J: TRBJ1-4; D: TRBD1; V: TRBV4-1; DNA: TGCGCCAGCAGCCAGGCCGGGACAGGGTTTGAAAAACTGTTTTTT; CDR3: CASSQAGTGFEKLFF
size: NA; J: TRBJ1-2; D: TRBD1; V: TRBV5-1; DNA: TGCGCCAGCAGCTTGGACAGGGGGGGTGGCTACACCTTC; CDR3: CASSLDRGGGYTF
size: NA; J: TRBJ2-5; D: TRBD2; V: TRBV5-4; DNA: TGTGCCAGCAAATATGGGGGTTCTAGCGGGGTTTCGGAGACCCAGTACTTC; CDR3: CASKYGGSSGVSETQYF
size: few; J: TRBJ1-1; D: NA; V: TRBV7-9; DNA: TGTGCCAGCAGCTTCTCCGACAGAACTGAAGCTTTCTTT; CDR3: CASSFSDRTEAFF
size: NA; J: TRBJ1-2; D: TRBD1; V: TRBV6-5; DNA: TGTGCCAGCAGGGGGACAGGGGGATATGGCTACACCTTC; CDR3: CASRGTGGYGYTF
size: NA; J: TRBJ2-1; D: NA; V: TRBV2; DNA: TGTACAGTCTCGTTCAATGAGCAGTTCTTC; CDR3: CTVSFNEQFF
size: NA; J: TRBJ2-7; D: NA; V: TRBV15; DNA: TGTGCCACCAGCAGAGATTTTGGGAGTCCTTTCGAGCAGTACTTC; CDR3: CATSRDFGSPFEQYF
size: NA; J: TRBJ2-3; D: TRBD1; V: TRBV6-5; DNA: TGTGCCAGCAGTTACACAGGGGCCGGCACAGATACGCAGTATTTT; CDR3: CASSYTGAGTDTQYF
size: NA; J: TRBJ1-5; D: NA; V: TRBV14; DNA: TGTGCCAGCAGCCACGTTCAGGCTAGCAATCAGCCCCAGCATTTT; CDR3: CASSHVQASNQPQHF
size: few; J: TRBJ1-6; D: NA; V: TRBV5-1; DNA: TGCGCCAGCAGCCCGTTCGGGGTGGGGAATTCACCCCTCCACTTT; CDR3: CASSPFGVGNSPLHF
size: few; J: TRBJ1-5; D: TRBD1; V: TRBV3-1/TRBV3-2; DNA: TGTGCCAGCAGCCGAGACAGGGAGGGTCAGCCCCAGCATTTT; CDR3: CASSRDREGQPQHF
size: NA; J: TRBJ1-2; D: TRBD1; V: TRBV12-5; DNA: TGTGCTAGTGGTACAGGGGGCCCCTATGGCTACACCTTC; CDR3: CASGTGGPYGYTF
size: NA; J: TRBJ2-5; D: NA; V: TRBV30; DNA: TGTGCCTGGGGACTACAAGCTCGGGAGACCCAGTACTTC; CDR3: CAWGLQARETQYF
size: NA; J: TRBJ1-2; D: NA; V: TRBV20-1; DNA: TGCAGTGCCTATTTAGGCTACACCTTC; CDR3: CSAYLGYTF
size: NA; J: TRBJ2-5; D: TRBD2; V: TRBV29-1; DNA: TGCAGCGCTTCAATACTAGCGGGAGGGGAGACCCAGTACTTC; CDR3: CSASILAGGETQYF
size: NA; J: TRBJ2-3; D: NA; V: TRBV9; DNA: TGTGCCAGCAGCGTCATTTCTAGGGGGGATACGCAGTATTTT; CDR3: CASSVISRGDTQYF
size: NA; J: TRBJ1-2; D: NA; V: TRBV15; DNA: TGTGCCACCAGCCGTTCGGGGGACGGTTTCAACTATGGCTACACCTTC; CDR3: CATSRSGDGFNYGYTF
size: NA; J: TRBJ1-2; D: NA; V: TRBV6-5; DNA: TGTGCCAGCCGGTGGGGAGCTAACTATGGCTACACCTTC; CDR3: CASRWGANYGYTF
size: NA; J: TRBJ1-3; D: NA; V: TRBV9; DNA: TGTGCCAGCAGTGTATCCACCGCGGAAGTCTCTGGAAACACCATATATTTT; CDR3: CASSVSTAEVSGNTIYF
size: NA; J: TRBJ2-7; D: NA; V: TRBV27; DNA: TGTGCCAGCAGAGGAACAGGGATTTACGAGCAGTACTTC; CDR3: CASRGTGIYEQYF
size: once; J: TRBJ1-2; D: NA; V: TRBV18; DNA: TGTGCCAGCTCACCACCGGGGGAGGCTGGTGGCTACACCTTC; CDR3: CASSPPGEAGGYTF
size: NA; J: TRBJ2-1; D: NA; V: TRBV20-1; DNA: TGCAGTGCTACACTCAATGAGCAGTTCTTC; CDR3: CSATLNEQFF
size: NA; J: TRBJ1-2; D: NA; V: TRBV19; DNA: TGTGCCAGTAGTATCCGGCCGGGGAGGTCGGGTGGCTACACCTTC; CDR3: CASSIRPGRSGGYTF
size: NA; J: TRBJ2-3; D: NA; V: TRBV2; DNA: TGTGCCAGCAGTGAAGAACTAGCTACGCAGTATTTT; CDR3: CASSEELATQYF
size: NA; J: TRBJ1-1; D: TRBD1; V: TRBV7-9; DNA: TGTGCCAGCAGCAGGGACAGCCGGGAAGCTTTCTTT; CDR3: CASSRDSREAFF
size: NA; J: TRBJ1-1; D: NA; V: TRBV19; DNA: TGTGCCAGTAGTATTTATGAGGGAAGGAACACTGAAGCTTTCTTT; CDR3: CASSIYEGRNTEAFF
size: NA; J: TRBJ2-3; D: TRBD2; V: TRBV5-1; DNA: TGCGCCAGCAGCCTAGCGGGGGGCACAGATACGCAGTATTTT; CDR3: CASSLAGGTDTQYF
size: NA; J: TRBJ1-1; D: TRBD1; V: TRBV2; DNA: TGTGCCAGCAGGGGGACAGCCACTGAAGCTTTCTTT; CDR3: CASRGTATEAFF
size: NA; J: TRBJ1-6; D: TRBD1; V: TRBV5-1; DNA: TGCGCCAGCAGCTCACAGGGGGCTCGTGATTCACCCCTCCACTTT; CDR3: CASSSQGARDSPLHF
size: NA; J: TRBJ2-1; D: TRBD1; V: TRBV2; DNA: TGTGCCAGCAGTGGACAGGGTAGCTCCTACAATGAGCAGTTCTTC; CDR3: CASSGQGSSYNEQFF
size: NA; J: TRBJ1-2; D: NA; V: TRBV4-2; DNA: TGTGCCAGCAGCCAGGCGGGAGAAGTCTATGGCTACACCTTC; CDR3: CASSQAGEVYGYTF
size: NA; J: TRBJ2-2; D: TRBD1; V: TRBV18; DNA: TGTGCCAGCTCACCTGGACAGGGGGCTTCTCAATCCGGGGAGCTGTTTTTT; CDR3: CASSPGQGASQSGELFF
size: NA; J: TRBJ1-2; D: NA; V: TRBV5-1; DNA: TGCGCCAGCAGCGCGGACAACTCCTATGGCTACACCTTC; CDR3: CASSADNSYGYTF
size: NA; J: TRBJ1-2; D: NA; V: TRBV5-1; DNA: TGCGCCAGCAGCTCTGGACTAGCTAGGGTGTATGGCTACACCTTC; CDR3: CASSSGLARVYGYTF
size: NA; J: TRBJ2-1; D: NA; V: TRBV19; DNA: TGTGCCAGCTCGGAAGGGGGCTCCTACAATGAGCAGTTCTTC; CDR3: CASSEGGSYNEQFF
size: NA; J: TRBJ1-5; D: NA; V: TRBV12-5; DNA: TGTGCTAGTGGTTTATCGGGAATGGCCCAGCATTTT; CDR3: CASGLSGMAQHF
size: NA; J: TRBJ2-7; D: NA; V: TRBV7-2; DNA: TGTGCCAGCACCCGAATGGTGGGAGTTGGAGAGCAGTACTTC; CDR3: CASTRMVGVGEQYF
size: few; J: TRBJ2-7; D: TRBD2; V: TRBV7-8; DNA: TGTGCCAGCAGCGTGCCGACTAGCGGGGGGCAGACGGAGCAGTACTTC; CDR3: CASSVPTSGGQTEQYF
size: NA; J: TRBJ2-3; D: NA; V: TRBV10-3; DNA: TGTGCCACCGCGGGCCTAGCGCCGAGCACAGATACGCAGTATTTT; CDR3: CATAGLAPSTDTQYF
size: NA; J: TRBJ1-5; D: NA; V: TRBV25-1; DNA: TGTGCCAGCAGACAGGGTGTTAATCAGCCCCAGCATTTT; CDR3: CASRQGVNQPQHF
size: NA; J: TRBJ2-7; D: TRBD1; V: TRBV3-1/TRBV3-2; DNA: TGTGCCAGCAGCCCCTCGGACAGGACGTCCTACGAGCAGTACTTC; CDR3: CASSPSDRTSYEQYF
size: NA; J: TRBJ2-7; D: TRBD1; V: TRBV11-3; DNA: TGTGCCAGCAGCGAGAGGACAGGGGGCCACGAGCAGTACTTC; CDR3: CASSERTGGHEQYF
size: NA; J: TRBJ1-1; D: NA; V: TRBV20-1; DNA: TGCAGTGCTAGTCGCAGAGGTTATTGGGGGCAGGATGACACTGAAGCTTTCTTT; CDR3: CSASRRGYWGQDDTEAFF
size: NA; J: TRBJ2-7; D: NA; V: TRBV11-3; DNA: TGTGCCAGCAGCCCCCGGAGGGGCTACGAGCAGTACTTC; CDR3: CASSPRRGYEQYF
size: once; J: TRBJ1-2; D: TRBD1; V: TRBV3-1/TRBV3-2; DNA: TGTGCCAGCAGCTCCGGGACAGTCTATGGCTACACCTTC; CDR3: CASSSGTVYGYTF
size: NA; J: TRBJ1-1; D: NA; V: TRBV28; DNA: TGTGCCAGCAGGTCAGGGGCCCCCTTAACTGAAGCTTTCTTT; CDR3: CASRSGAPLTEAFF
size: NA; J: TRBJ2-1; D: TRBD2; V: TRBV7-2; DNA: TGTGCCAGCAGCCAGGGACTAGCCTACAATGAGCAGTTCTTC; CDR3: CASSQGLAYNEQFF
size: NA; J: TRBJ2-5; D: NA; V: TRBV11-2; DNA: TGTGCCAGCAGAAAGCCAGGGTTCGGGACCCAGTACTTC; CDR3: CASRKPGFGTQYF
size: NA; J: TRBJ1-6; D: NA; V: TRBV7-8; DNA: TGTGCCAGCAGCATTCGGGAAGGGCTCGGTTCACCCCTCCACTTT; CDR3: CASSIREGLGSPLHF